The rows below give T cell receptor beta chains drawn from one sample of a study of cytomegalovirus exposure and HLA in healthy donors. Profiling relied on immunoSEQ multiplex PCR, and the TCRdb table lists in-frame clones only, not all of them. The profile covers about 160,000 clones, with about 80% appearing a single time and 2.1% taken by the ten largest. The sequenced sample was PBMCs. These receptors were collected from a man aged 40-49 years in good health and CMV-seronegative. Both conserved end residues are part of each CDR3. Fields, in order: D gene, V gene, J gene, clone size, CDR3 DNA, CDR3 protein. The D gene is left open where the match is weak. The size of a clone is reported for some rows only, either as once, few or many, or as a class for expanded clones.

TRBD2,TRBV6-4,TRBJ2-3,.,TGTGCCAGCAGCCTCATAGCGGGAGGGCCCGCAGATACGCAGTATTTT,CASSLIAGGPADTQYF
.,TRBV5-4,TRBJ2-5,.,TGTGCCAGCAGCCGAGCGGTGGGGGAGACCCAGTACTTC,CASSRAVGETQYF
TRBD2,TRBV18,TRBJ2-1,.,TGTGCCAGCTCACCGCTAGCGGGGACGGGCGATGAGCAGTTCTTC,CASSPLAGTGDEQFF
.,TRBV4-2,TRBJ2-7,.,TGTGCCAGCAGCCAAGATCCCCGAACTACGGGCGAGCAGTACTTC,CASSQDPRTTGEQYF
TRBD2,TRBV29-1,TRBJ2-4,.,TGCGCGGGGGTAGCGGGTCGCAGGAACATTCAGTACTTC,CAGVAGRRNIQYF
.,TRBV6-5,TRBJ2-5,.,TGTGCCATCGCCGGGGGAGCGAAAGAGACCCAGTACTTC,CAIAGGAKETQYF
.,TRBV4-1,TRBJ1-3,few,TGCGCCAGCAGCCGTGGCGAGGGCACCATATATTTT,CASSRGEGTIYF
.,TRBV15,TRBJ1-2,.,TGTGCCACCAGCAGTGGGACACCCTCTAGAGGCTACACCTTC,CATSSGTPSRGYTF
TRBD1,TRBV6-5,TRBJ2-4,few,TGTGCCAGCACTGACAGGGCGGGCGCCATTCAGTACTTC,CASTDRAGAIQYF
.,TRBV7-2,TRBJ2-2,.,TGTGCCAGCAGCTTATTGCGGAACACCGGGGAGCTGTTTTTT,CASSLLRNTGELFF
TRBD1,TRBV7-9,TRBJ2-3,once,TGTTCCAGCAGCCCGTGGGACAGGGGTGCAGATACGCAGTATTTT,CSSSPWDRGADTQYF
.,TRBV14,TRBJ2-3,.,TGTGCCAGCTCTATAGGACTGGCCACAGATACGCAGTATTTT,CASSIGLATDTQYF
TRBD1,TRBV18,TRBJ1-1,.,TGTGCCAGCTCACCCTCAGGGGGCGCCGGAACTGAAGCTTTCTTT,CASSPSGGAGTEAFF
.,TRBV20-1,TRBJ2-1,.,TGCAGCTGGGCCCCAGGAAATGAGCAGTTCTTC,CSWAPGNEQFF
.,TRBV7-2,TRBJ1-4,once,TGTGCCAGCAGCCCTAGACAGAGTAATGAAAAACTGTTTTTT,CASSPRQSNEKLFF
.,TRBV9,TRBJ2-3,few,TGTGCCAGCAGCGTATCGGACAGCGCGGATACGCAGTATTTT,CASSVSDSADTQYF
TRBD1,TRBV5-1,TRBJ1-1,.,TGCGCCAGCAGCGATCAAACAGGGGGCACTGAAGCTTTCTTT,CASSDQTGGTEAFF
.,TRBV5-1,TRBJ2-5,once,TGCGCCAGCAGCAACGACCCGGGCAGGGCCCAGTACTTC,CASSNDPGRAQYF
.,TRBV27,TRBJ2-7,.,TGTGCCAGCAGTTCATTTCCGGGAGATGCCTACGAGCAGTACTTC,CASSSFPGDAYEQYF
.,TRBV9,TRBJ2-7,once,TGTGCCAGCAGCAAGGGGGGGACAGGTCCAAGGATTGCCTACGAGCAGTACTTC,CASSKGGTGPRIAYEQYF
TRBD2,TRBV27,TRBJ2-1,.,TGTGCCAAAACCCCAATGACTAGCCCGAGCTCCTACAATGAGCAGTTCTTC,CAKTPMTSPSSYNEQFF
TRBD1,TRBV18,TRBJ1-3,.,TGTGCCAGCTCAAGAGTACGTGACAGGGTCGTAAGAAACACCATATATTTT,CASSRVRDRVVRNTIYF
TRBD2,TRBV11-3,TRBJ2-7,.,TGTGCCAGCAGCTCCACTAGCGGGGTCTCCTACGAGCAGTACTTC,CASSSTSGVSYEQYF
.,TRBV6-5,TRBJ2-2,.,TGTGCCAGCAGTTTACGGGGCACCGGGGAGCTGTTTTTT,CASSLRGTGELFF
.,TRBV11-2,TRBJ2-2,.,TGTGCCAGCAGCTATCTCTTGGCCACCGGGGAGCTGTTTTTT,CASSYLLATGELFF
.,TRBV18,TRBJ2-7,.,TGTGCCAGCTCACCACTTGGGGCTCACTCCTACGAGCAGTACTTC,CASSPLGAHSYEQYF
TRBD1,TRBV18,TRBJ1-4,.,TGTGCCAGCTCACCCACCTCCTCGACAGGGTGGGAAAATGAAAAACTGTTTTTT,CASSPTSSTGWENEKLFF
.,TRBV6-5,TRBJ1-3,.,TGTGCCAGCAGCCGGGGGAAGGGCTCTGGAAACACCATATATTTT,CASSRGKGSGNTIYF
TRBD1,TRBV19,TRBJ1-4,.,TGTGCCAGCGGGGCCAGGGGGCTTGTTGAAAAACTGTTTTTT,CASGARGLVEKLFF
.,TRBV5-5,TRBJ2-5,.,TGTGCCAGCAGCTGGACGGTAGGGGCTACCACGGAGACCCAGTACTTC,CASSWTVGATTETQYF
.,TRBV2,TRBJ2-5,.,TGTGCCAGCGCCTCCACAGGGATCCAAGAGACCCAGTACTTC,CASASTGIQETQYF
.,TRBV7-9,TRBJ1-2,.,TGTGCCAGCAGCTCCGGCGGGGCAAAAGCGAACTATGGCTACACCTTC,CASSSGGAKANYGYTF
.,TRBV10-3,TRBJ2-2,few,TGTGCCATCGGGAACGTGCCGAGCGGACCCAACACCGGGGAGCTGTTTTTT,CAIGNVPSGPNTGELFF
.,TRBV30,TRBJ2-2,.,TGTGCCTGGGGGGAAAGCGGCGGGGAGCTGTTTTTT,CAWGESGGELFF
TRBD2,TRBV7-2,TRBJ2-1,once,TGTGCCAGCAGCTTAACCCGAGGGGCCCGCGGGAGGGCCTCCAATGAGCAGTTCTTC,CASSLTRGARGRASNEQFF
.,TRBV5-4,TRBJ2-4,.,TGTGCCAGCAGCCAGGTGGGAGGGGGGAGACCCAAAAACATTCAGTACTTC,CASSQVGGGRPKNIQYF
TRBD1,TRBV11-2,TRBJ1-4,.,TGTGCCAGCAGCCCGCAGGGGGCTGGAGTTGAAAAACTGTTTTTT,CASSPQGAGVEKLFF
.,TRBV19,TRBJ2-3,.,TGTGCCAGTAGTATCGAACGAGTTAGAGATACGCAGTATTTT,CASSIERVRDTQYF
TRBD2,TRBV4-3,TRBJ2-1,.,TGCGCCAGCAGCCAACAACTAGCGGGGTACAATGAGCAGTTCTTC,CASSQQLAGYNEQFF
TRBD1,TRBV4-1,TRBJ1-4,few,TGCGCCAGCAGCCAAGGACAGGGGGACGAAAAACTGTTTTTT,CASSQGQGDEKLFF
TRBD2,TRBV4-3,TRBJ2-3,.,TGCGCCAGCAGCCAAGACGGGACTAGCGGGGGCATCACGGATACGCAGTATTTT,CASSQDGTSGGITDTQYF
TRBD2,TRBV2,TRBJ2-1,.,TGTGCCAGCCACCCGGGACTACAGAAAATTGAGCAGTTCTTC,CASHPGLQKIEQFF
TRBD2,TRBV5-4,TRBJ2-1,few,TGTGCCAGCAGCCCTAGCGGGAGAGGGGGTGAGCAGTTCTTC,CASSPSGRGGEQFF
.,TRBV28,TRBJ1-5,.,TGTGCCAGCAGATTAGAGGTGGGCAATCAGCCCCAGCATTTT,CASRLEVGNQPQHF
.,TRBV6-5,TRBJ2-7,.,TGTGCCAGCAGTTACCAGGGCGACTACGAGCAGTACTTC,CASSYQGDYEQYF
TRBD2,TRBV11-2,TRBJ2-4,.,TGTGCCAGCTCACCCAACCGGGAGGCAGGCATTCAGTACTTC,CASSPNREAGIQYF
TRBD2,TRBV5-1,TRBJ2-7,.,TGCGCCAGCAGCTTGACCAGCGGGAGGGCCGGGGAAGAGCAGTACTTC,CASSLTSGRAGEEQYF
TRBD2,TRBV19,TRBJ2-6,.,TGTGCCAGTAGCCCGGGGGGGCCGGGGGCCAACGTCCTGACTTTC,CASSPGGPGANVLTF
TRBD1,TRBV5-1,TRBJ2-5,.,TGCGCCAGCAGCCTAGGGACAGGGGGGTCGGAGACCCAGTACTTC,CASSLGTGGSETQYF
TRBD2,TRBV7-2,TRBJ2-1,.,TGTGCCAGCAGCGTCACTAGCGGGAGCTACAATGAGCAGTTCTTC,CASSVTSGSYNEQFF
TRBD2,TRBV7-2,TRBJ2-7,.,TGTGCCAGCAGCTTAGCATTTTCTGGCGGGAGGTACGAGCAGTACTTC,CASSLAFSGGRYEQYF
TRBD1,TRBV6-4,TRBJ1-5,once,TGTGCCAGCAGTTGGGACAGCTATCAGCCCCAGCATTTT,CASSWDSYQPQHF